This is a list of T cell receptor beta chains from one sample in a study of breast tumors, draining lymph nodes, adjacent tissues. Via MiXCR, TCRdb re-called the multiplex PCR reads, giving one row per CDR3 protein. This sample has over 250,000 distinct CDR3 sequences; 30% occur once, and the top ten carry 0.85% to 1.3%. Sequenced sample: axillary lymph node tissue. Every receptor here comes from a female donor with breast cancer. Some clones in this sample may be carry-over from other donors' samples. Both conserved end residues are part of each CDR3. A D gene is named only where the DNA matches it firmly. Clone size is stated in some rows and not others, as once, few, many or a class when expanded.

v_call,j_call,clone_size,d_call,cdr3_nt,cdr3_aa
TRBV3-1,TRBJ2-2,-,-,TGTGCCAGCAGCCAACTTGGGTCAGGGGCTAACACCGGGGAGCTGTTTTTT,CASSQLGSGANTGELFF
TRBV24-1,TRBJ2-7,many,-,TGTGCCACCAGTGACTCAAAACCCGGCGAGCAGTACTTC,CATSDSKPGEQYF
TRBV20-1,TRBJ2-3,many,-,TGCAGTGCATGGACGGCTAGCACAGATACGCAGTATTTT,CSAWTASTDTQYF
TRBV25-1,TRBJ2-5,-,-,TGTGCCAGCAGTGCTAGAGACGGAGGTGTTACCCAAGAGACCCAGTACTTC,CASSARDGGVTQETQYF
TRBV25-1,TRBJ2-1,many,TRBD1,TGTGCCAGCAGTGAAGGGACAGGGGTACGCAATGAGCAGTTCTTC,CASSEGTGVRNEQFF
TRBV9,TRBJ2-7,many,-,TGTGCCAGCAGCGAAACGTGGGGACTTCGCTTTTCCTACGAGCAGTACTTC,CASSETWGLRFSYEQYF
TRBV5-1,TRBJ2-3,many,TRBD2,TGCGCCAGCAGCCCTTTGCGGGCGGGAGGGGCAGATACGCAGTATTTT,CASSPLRAGGADTQYF
TRBV11-2,TRBJ2-7,many,-,TGTGCCAGCAGCTTAAACCGTCTGGAAAAAGAGCAGTACTTC,CASSLNRLEKEQYF
TRBV18,TRBJ2-7,few,-,TGTGCCAGCTCACCGGCCACACCGGTCTACGAGCAGTACTTC,CASSPATPVYEQYF
TRBV7-2,TRBJ2-3,many,TRBD2,TGTGCCAGCAGCGTCACTAGCGCAGATACGCAGTATTTT,CASSVTSADTQYF
TRBV15,TRBJ1-2,-,-,TGTGCCACCAGCAGAGAGGTGAACTATGGCTACACCTTC,CATSREVNYGYTF
TRBV15,TRBJ2-1,many,TRBD2,TGTGCCACCAGCAGCGATATGGGGGGTTTGGGCGGGAGGGCCTACAATGAGCAGTTCTTC,CATSSDMGGLGGRAYNEQFF
TRBV4-1,TRBJ2-7,many,-,TGCGCCAGCAGCCAAGAGGGCAGACACTGGGAGCAGTACTTC,CASSQEGRHWEQYF
TRBV10-2,TRBJ2-3,many,-,TGCGCCAGCAGGGATCCGAGCGGGTTGGATACGCAGTATTTT,CASRDPSGLDTQYF
TRBV5-8,TRBJ2-1,-,-,TGTGCCAGCAGCCCTCCTCTACCATCCTACAATGAGCAGTTCTTC,CASSPPLPSYNEQFF